This note documents a single T cell receptor (beta chain) sequence. Its antigen remains unknown. Germline lookup yields CDR1 LNHDA and CDR2 SQIVND (reference sequence). V shed 5 bases and J shed 1 base, with 8 bases lying between them. The CDR3 sequence is 13 residues long. This record comes from a study of T cell responses to AZD1222 COVID-19 vaccine. Repertoires were generated with immunoSEQ multiplex PCR, while TCRdb's copy carries only in-frame clones and drops some. This table holds 120,000 or so clones, 65% to 85% found once. Whole-study results and caveats: Only five or six AZD1222 recipients were seropositive at baseline. When two AZD1222 doses had been given, Spike-specific TCR breadth and depth rose. There were mostly white British donors and more females than males, and clonal diversity was possibly underestimated.

This clonotype originated in an adult in good health. The starting material was peripheral blood, obtained on day 0 of AZD1222 vaccination. V and J are TRBV19 and TRBJ1-2, with D possibly TRBD1 on 6 matching bases. The CDR3 loop is CASSPQGNYGYTF. As DNA, the CDR3 is TGTGCCAGTAGTCCACAGGGTAACTATGGCTACACCTTC.